Listed below are T cell receptor beta chains from one sample, sequenced in a study of tumor-infiltrating lymphocytes in primary liver carcinoma. MiXCR was run by TCRdb on the multiplex PCR reads, yielding one entry per CDR3 protein. Among 75,000 to 90,000 distinct CDR3 sequences listed, over 60% were seen once. Specimen: liver tumor tissue from sampling region 1. All receptors come from a man in his forties or fifties with primary liver carcinoma and hepatitis B virus infection. Both conserved end residues are part of each CDR3. A D gene is named only where the DNA matches it firmly. The size field is filled for only some rows; it gives once, few, many or a size class.

cdr3_aa cdr3_nt v_call clone_size d_call cdr3_length j_call
CASSQGQGTGELFF TGCGCCAGCAGCCAAGGACAGGGAACCGGGGAGCTGTTTTTT TRBV4-1 . TRBD1 14 TRBJ2-2
CTISQGTYYEQYF TGTACCATCAGCCAAGGGACCTACTACGAGCAGTACTTC TRBV14 . . 13 TRBJ2-7
CAGSQSGAINEKLFF TGTGCCGGCAGCCAATCGGGGGCAATTAATGAAAAACTGTTTTTT TRBV16 . . 15 TRBJ1-4
CSIVADHTDMQYF TGCAGCATTGTCGCGGACCACACAGATATGCAGTATTTT TRBV29-1 . . 13 TRBJ2-3
CASSLGLARYNEQFF TGTGCTAGCAGCTTAGGTTTAGCCCGATACAATGAACAGTTCTTC TRBV11-1 . . 15 TRBJ2-1
CASSQQDWNSPLHF TGTGCCAGTAGCCAGCAGGATTGGAATTCACCCCTCCACTTT TRBV12-3/TRBV12-4 . . 14 TRBJ1-6
CASRRETQYF TGTGCCAGTAGGAGGGAGACCCAGTACTTC TRBV5-4 . . 10 TRBJ2-5
CSVEGVASGAADKRYF . TRBV29-1 . . 16 TRBJ2-3
CASSPLAALALF TGTGCCAGTAGTCCTCTCGCTGCCTTGGCTCTCTTT TRBV28 few . 12 TRBJ1-1
CASSLRSRTGVNNEQYF TGTGCCAGCAGCTTAAGATCCAGGACAGGGGTGAATAACGAGCAGTACTTC TRBV7-9 many TRBD1 17 TRBJ2-7
CASSLGGTEKNTEVFF TGTGCCAGTAGCTTAGGGGGGACAGAAAAGAACACTGAAGTTTTCTTT TRBV7-9 . TRBD1 16 TRBJ1-1
CASSNTGGGEKLFF TGTGCCAGCAGTAACACAGGGGGTGGTGAAAAACTGTTTTTT TRBV6-5 many TRBD1 14 TRBJ1-4
CASRNPGDLHTQYF TGTGCCAGCAGGAACCCGGGAGACTTACATACGCAGTATTTT TRBV6-5 . . 14 TRBJ2-3